A selection of T cell receptor beta chains follows, all from one sample in a study of blood T cell repertoires in COVID-19. The repertoire was sequenced with immunoSEQ multiplex PCR; TCRdb's copy has only in-frame clones and lacks some. Of about 380,000 clones listed, 70% to 85% were seen once; the top ten hold approximately 1%. The sample consisted of peripheral blood. The receptors were gathered from a human donor with acute or convalescent COVID-19. The donor label of this sample is uncertain. Each CDR3 is given with its conserved first and last residue. Each record gives: clone size, D gene, V gene, J gene, CDR3 protein, CDR3 DNA. The D gene is left open where the match is weak. Clone size is not always given. Where it is, it says once, few, many or a class for expanded clones.

.	.	TRBV3-1/TRBV3-2	TRBJ2-7	CASSQDRGFEQYF	TGTGCCAGCAGCCAAGATCGTGGCTTCGAGCAGTACTTC
.	.	TRBV1	TRBJ1-1	CTSSQDEGATEAFF	TGCACCAGCAGCCAAGATGAGGGGGCCACTGAAGCTTTCTTT
few	.	TRBV28	TRBJ1-1	CASTPGGGTEAFF	TGTGCCAGCACTCCAGGAGGAGGGACTGAAGCTTTCTTT
.	TRBD1	TRBV6-2/TRBV6-3	TRBJ2-7	CASSYPGQGDYEQYF	TGTGCCAGCAGTTATCCGGGACAGGGGGACTACGAGCAGTACTTC
.	TRBD1	TRBV5-1	TRBJ1-1	CASSLGQGANWDTEAFF	TGCGCCAGCAGCTTGGGACAGGGGGCGAATTGGGACACTGAAGCTTTCTTT
once	TRBD1	TRBV29-1	TRBJ1-1	CSVGQVGTEAFF	TGCAGCGTCGGACAGGTTGGCACTGAAGCTTTCTTT
.	TRBD2	TRBV19	TRBJ2-7	CASSIRAGGPYEQYF	TGTGCCAGTAGTATAAGAGCGGGAGGCCCCTACGAGCAGTACTTC
.	.	TRBV28	TRBJ1-2	CASSSFGGYTF	TGTGCCAGCAGCTCCTTCGGGGGCTACACCTTC
.	.	TRBV18	TRBJ1-2	CASSPGTENGYTF	TGTGCCAGCTCACCAGGGACTGAAAATGGCTACACCTTC
.	.	TRBV3-1/TRBV3-2	TRBJ1-5	CASSQGMRNQPQHF	TGTGCCAGCAGCCAAGGGATGAGGAATCAGCCCCAGCATTTT
.	TRBD1	TRBV3-1/TRBV3-2	TRBJ2-7	CASSRGTGNYEQYF	TGTGCCAGCAGCCGCGGGACAGGGAACTACGAGCAGTACTTC
.	TRBD2	TRBV2	TRBJ2-1	CASGNDRTSGSYNEQFF	TGTGCCAGCGGCAACGACAGGACTAGCGGGTCCTACAATGAGCAGTTCTTC
.	TRBD2	TRBV6-5	TRBJ2-5	CASSRSGVTRETQYF	TGTGCCAGCAGTCGGAGCGGGGTAACTCGGGAGACCCAGTACTTC
.	.	TRBV14	TRBJ1-6	CASSLTETYSPLHF	TGTGCCAGCAGCCTGACAGAGACCTATTCACCCCTCCACTTT
.	TRBD1	TRBV18	TRBJ2-1	CASSPRYSGTEIYNEQFF	TGTGCCAGCTCACCACGCTACTCCGGGACAGAGATCTACAATGAGCAGTTCTTC
few	.	TRBV19	TRBJ1-5	CASSIVLYQPQHF	TGTGCCAGTAGTATAGTCCTTTATCAGCCCCAGCATTTT
.	.	TRBV10-3	TRBJ2-7	CAISESIVHEQYF	TGTGCCATCAGTGAGTCGATAGTCCATGAGCAGTACTTC
.	TRBD2	TRBV2	TRBJ2-7	CASKRTSGSYEQYF	TGTGCCAGCAAAAGGACTAGCGGGAGTTACGAGCAGTACTTC
.	TRBD1	TRBV3-1/TRBV3-2	TRBJ2-2	CASSRVLGGAVGELFF	TGTGCCAGCAGCCGCGTTTTAGGGGGCGCGGTCGGGGAGCTGTTTTTT
.	.	TRBV2	TRBJ1-2	CASRRDYGYTF	TGTGCCAGCCGCAGGGATTATGGCTACACCTTC
.	TRBD2	TRBV6-2/TRBV6-3	TRBJ2-3	CASSPRAGTSGGPTFAYTQYF	TGTGCCAGCAGTCCCAGAGCCGGGACTAGCGGGGGCCCCACCTTCGCTTATACGCAGTATTTT
.	.	TRBV11-2	TRBJ2-7	CASSLDRGETYEQYF	TGTGCCAGCAGCTTAGACAGGGGGGAAACCTACGAGCAGTACTTC
.	.	TRBV11-3	TRBJ2-3	CASSLGGLSTDTQYF	TGTGCCAGCAGCTTAGGGGGACTTAGCACAGATACGCAGTATTTT
.	.	TRBV12-3/TRBV12-4	TRBJ1-5	CASSLGFGQPQHF	TGTGCCAGCAGTTTAGGATTCGGTCAGCCCCAGCATTTT
many	.	TRBV5-6	TRBJ1-1	CASSSQGPEAFF	TGTGCCAGCAGCTCTCAGGGCCCCGAAGCTTTCTTT
.	TRBD2	TRBV30	TRBJ2-1	CAWSVTSGFGNEQFF	TGTGCCTGGAGTGTGACTAGCGGATTTGGCAATGAGCAGTTCTTC
.	.	TRBV27	TRBJ1-2	CASSLSSGAGGYTF	TGTGCCAGCAGTTTATCGAGTGGGGCAGGTGGCTACACCTTC
.	.	TRBV2	TRBJ1-4	CASSGNTGEKLFF	TGTGCCAGCAGTGGGAACACGGGAGAAAAACTGTTTTTT
.	.	TRBV7-9	TRBJ2-1	CASSFTSTSEQFF	TGTGCCAGCAGCTTCACTAGCACCTCTGAGCAGTTCTTC
.	.	TRBV5-4	TRBJ2-1	CASSSDEQGISYNEQFF	TGTGCCAGCAGCTCGGACGAACAGGGAATAAGCTACAATGAGCAGTTCTTC
.	.	TRBV28	TRBJ2-3	CASSLNIADTQYF	TGTGCCAGCAGTTTAAATATAGCAGATACGCAGTATTTT
.	.	TRBV19	TRBJ2-5	CASRPRHTSETQYF	TGTGCCAGTAGACCGAGACATACTAGCGAGACCCAGTACTTC
.	.	TRBV7-9	TRBJ1-4	CASSLMGAGEKLFF	TGTGCCAGCAGCTTAATGGGGGCTGGTGAAAAACTGTTTTTT
few	.	TRBV5-6	TRBJ1-4	CASSFALGGRTNEKLFF	TGTGCCAGCAGCTTTGCCCTCGGGGGAAGAACTAATGAAAAACTGTTTTTT
.	.	TRBV28	TRBJ2-1	CAISRVPWRGPRGQFF	TGTGCCATCAGCAGAGTCCCGTGGCGGGGGCCCCGCGGGCAGTTCTTC
few	.	TRBV18	TRBJ1-1	CASSPPQGLGNTEAFF	TGTGCCAGCTCACCACCACAGGGTCTGGGGAACACTGAAGCTTTCTTT
.	.	TRBV28	TRBJ1-2	CASRLISAGTYIYGYTF	TGTGCCAGCAGACTTATTTCCGCTGGGACATATATATATGGCTACACCTTC
.	.	TRBV28	TRBJ1-2	CASSFLSGRGYTF	TGTGCCAGCAGTTTCCTTTCGGGGAGAGGCTACACCTTC
.	.	TRBV18	TRBJ1-1	CASSPITRTVMNTEAFF	TGTGCCAGCTCACCTATAACTAGAACAGTCATGAACACTGAAGCTTTCTTT
.	.	TRBV18	TRBJ1-1	CASSREGGMNTEAFF	TGTGCCAGCTCAAGAGAAGGGGGAATGAACACTGAAGCTTTCTTT